This T cell receptor (beta chain) was recovered during a study of T cells expressing NK-cell markers. Regarding the study as a whole: In a handful of donors, dominant clonotypes made up about 28.3-65% of CD3+CD56-NKG2C+ cells.

Points on this clonotype: The antigen remains undetermined.

Germline V gene data show CDR1 as LNHDA and CDR2 as SQIVND (reference sequence). CDR3 length: 14 residues. One entry per CDR3 protein, without DNA, is what TCRdb gives after re-calling the 5' RACE reads. The sample holds some 600,000 distinct CDR3 sequences. Sequenced: blood T cells: a sorted CD56 or NKG2C T cell subset, CD4+ or CD8+ T cells, or bulk PBMC T cells (not recorded which). This clonotype originated in a young man in good health. The chain links TRBV19 to TRBJ2-3; TCRdb's D gene call, TRBD1, goes unchecked for lack of DNA. CDR3 residues: CASNSKGVTDTQYF.